The T cell receptor beta chain under discussion was sequenced for a study of cytomegalovirus exposure and HLA in healthy donors. Points from the study as a whole: In vitro, three CMV-associated chains proved specific for CMV antigens.

PCR employed 60 Vbeta and 13 Jbeta primers. TCRdb's table, derived via immunoSEQ multiplex PCR, lists solely in-frame clones and lacks some. The sample yields some 130,000 clones, about 70% seen once. The germline CDR1 and CDR2 sequences are SEHNR and FQNEAQ (reference sequence). The length of the CDR3 is 15 residues. The V segment lost 5 bases and the J segment 5 bases; nucleotides outside the gene matches: 9. Regarding this clone: Its specificity is not known.

The chain is built from TRBV7-9 and TRBJ2-4; 7 bases line up with TRBD1. The origin of this receptor is a man aged 35-49 years in good health and CMV-seronegative. The specimen was PBMCs. The CDR3: CASSVRGTEQNIQYF. The DNA of the CDR3 is TGTGCCAGCAGCGTGAGAGGGACAGAACAAAACATTCAGTACTTC. The full variable domain, its missing parts supplied by reference TRBV7-9 and TRBJ2-4, is DTGVSQNPRHKITKRGQNVTFRCDPISEHNRLYWYRQTLGQGPEFLTYFQNEAQLEKSRLLSDRFSAERPKGSFSTLEIQRTEQGDSAMYLCASSVRGTEQNIQYFGAGTRLSVL.